Sequencing of this T cell receptor beta chain was carried out in a study of blood T cell repertoires in COVID-19 (TCRdb year 2020). With respect to the entire study: The collaborator samples originated in the United States, Italy and Spain and spanned the acute and convalescent phases of COVID-19. Nearly every sample came with metadata listing a de-identified subject ID, COVID-19 status, age in years and sex. The prospective study material was composed of cDNA or gDNA derived from T cells, B-cell-depleted T cells, or PBMCs. Where available, HLA class I and class II types were taken from metadata supplied by the sample provider and were not determined by assay-based typing. Samples were obtained from the ongoing ImmuneRACE study (first 160 participants) and from 1,000 to 1,500 subjects provided by 6 global collaborators. Deeply sampled blood TCRbeta repertoires from subjects exposed to, actively infected with, or recovered from COVID-19 were included in the dataset. A freely available public database, intended as a resource for researchers studying the immune response to SARS-CoV-2, is where the repertoires were released.

Based on the germline V gene (reference sequence), the CDR1 and CDR2 sequences are SEHNR and FQNEAQ. V is pruned by 1 base and J by 2 bases, leaving 13 bases of the junction without a gene match. The CDR3 goes from the cysteine to the phenylalanine over 19 residues. The retained sequence is limited to the CDR3, 57 bases, with the frame set at the first base. The immunoSEQ Assay, a bias-controlled multiplex PCR, was used to amplify TCRbeta CDR3 regions from genomic DNA. The study's processing was this. The number of nucleated cells in each sample was estimated from the amplification of reference gene primers within the assay. Sequence reads were collapsed and filtered to measure the absolute abundance of every unique TCRbeta CDR3 rearrangement. For each sample, productive Simpson clonality was calculated as the square root of Simpson's diversity index over productive rearrangements. This is the immuneACCESS table as TCRdb keeps it, with only in-frame sequences that have V and J called. A part of the clones is gone; compared with another copy, unresolved V genes explain less than half, and the rest is unexplained. The DNA gave D and trimming, while V, J and clone size come from that table. The sample table contains roughly 30,000 clones; only one count was recorded for approximately 88% of them. The ten largest make up about 6% of the sample.

What the work shows at the level of the full study, not this receptor alone: How much clinical and demographic metadata was included differed by source and by participant, and the metadata was provided uncurated.

Whole blood was collected in K2EDTA tubes by collaborating institutions according to the institutions' own protocols. For TCRbeta analysis, collaborator samples were shipped as frozen whole blood, as isolated PBMCs, or as DNA extracted from either sample type. As regards this clone: What this receptor recognizes is not known. Base quality data are lacking; no much larger clone is found one base away.

The TCR originated in a human donor in a cohort sampled during active COVID-19. The chain couples TRBV7-9 to TRBJ2-3; a stretch of 9 junction bases matches TRBD2. The sequenced material came from peripheral blood. The DNA reads TGTGCCAGCAGCTTAGACATAGGCTTAGCGGGGGCCTACACAGATACGCAGTATTTT. This sequence encodes CASSLDIGLAGAYTDTQYF.